The T cell receptor beta chain under discussion was sequenced for a study of metastatic and nonmetastatic thyroid tumors. Study context: Across peripheral blood and tumor or nodule tissue samples taken from malignant and benign thyroid patients, the repertoires were compared with one another.

TCRdb ran MiXCR on the PCR reads. The profile covers tens of thousands of clones, with 16% appearing a single time and nearly 3.5% taken by the ten largest. Every patient underwent thyroid surgery untreated. This clone appeared many times. Per the germline V gene, CDR1 is SQVTM and CDR2 is ANQGSEA. This CDR3 spans 13 amino acids. Trimming shortened V by 6 bases and J by 1 base, and 12 bases separated the two germline ends. V is TRBV29-1 and J is TRBJ1-1; possibly TRBD1 for D (5 bases). The receptor comes from a female donor with papillary thyroid cancer or a benign thyroid nodule (not recorded which). Some clones in this sample may be carry-over from other donors' samples. The sample consisted of blood. The DNA of the CDR3 is TGCAGCGTGGCGGGACTGTCGAACACTGAAGCTTTCTTT. Encoded protein: CSVAGLSNTEAFF.